These 5 T cell receptor beta chains came from one sample sequenced in a study of blood T cells in healthy people across ages. Sample-barcoded 5' priming and a J-beta primer mix drove a second PCR of about 6 to 11 cycles. TCRdb reanalysed the 5' RACE reads using MiXCR and keeps one entry per CDR3 protein. This sample has about 800,000 distinct CDR3 sequences, with roughly 25% found just once. This sample was shared with a second study, whose subject was T cells of mothers and their children.

The specimen sequenced was blood. Source of these receptors: a boy aged 5-17 years in good health.

This clonotype was picked up a small number of times. One junction end disagrees with the germline gene, perhaps due to a read error. V usage is TRBV29-1 and J usage is TRBJ2-1; TRBD1 might be the D (6 bases). Germline values: CDR1 SQVTM, CDR2 ANQGSEA. The CDR3 length is 15 residues. The CDR3 region is CSVLRGTSSHNEQFF. The CDR3 nucleotides are TGCAGCGTCCTGAGGGGGACAAGCTCCCACAATGAGCAGTTCTTC.

This rearrangement joins TRBV29-1 to TRBJ1-5; D gene ambiguous. The CDR3 is made up of 13 amino acids. V shed 1 base and J shed 2 bases, with 6 bases lying between them. The germline V gene has CDR1 SQVTM and CDR2 ANQGSEA. The CDR3 sequence: CSVEGTRNQPQHF. The CDR3, as DNA: TGCAGCGTTGAAGGGACCCGCAATCAGCCCCAGCATTTT.

This clonotype was observed a handful of times. This rearrangement joins TRBV28 to TRBJ2-5; D is ambiguous. The end of the DNA aligns better with TRBJ2-1, so the J call may be wrong. Germline CDR1 and CDR2: MDHEN and SYDVKM. The CDR3 is 13 amino acids. In DNA, the CDR3 is TGTGCCAGCTGCGGCGCAACCCTTAATGAGCAGTTCTTC. It is translated as CASCGATLNEQFF.

This clonotype was detected many times. The V gene is TRBV7-3, the J gene TRBJ2-1; 8 bases line up with TRBD1. CDR3 length equals 17 residues. V shed 4 bases and J 5 bases; nucleotides not matched to a gene: 13. The germline gives CDR1 SGHTA, CDR2 FQGTGA. The CDR3 nucleotides read TGTGCCAGCAGCTCAACCGGACAGGGTTTCAGGGACAATGAGCAGTTCTTC. Translated: CASSSTGQGFRDNEQFF.

In this sample, this clonotype turned up a few times. J is TRBJ2-7 and V is TRBV7-2; D is perhaps TRBD2 (6 bases). V was shortened by 7 bases and J by 1 base, with 17 bases between the two germline ends. Looked up from germline, CDR1 is SGHTA and CDR2 is FQGNSA. This CDR3 region has 15 residues. DNA for the CDR3: TGTGCCAGCACAAACAATTACGGGGGTTCCTACGAGCAGTACTTC. Translating it yields CASTNNYGGSYEQYF.